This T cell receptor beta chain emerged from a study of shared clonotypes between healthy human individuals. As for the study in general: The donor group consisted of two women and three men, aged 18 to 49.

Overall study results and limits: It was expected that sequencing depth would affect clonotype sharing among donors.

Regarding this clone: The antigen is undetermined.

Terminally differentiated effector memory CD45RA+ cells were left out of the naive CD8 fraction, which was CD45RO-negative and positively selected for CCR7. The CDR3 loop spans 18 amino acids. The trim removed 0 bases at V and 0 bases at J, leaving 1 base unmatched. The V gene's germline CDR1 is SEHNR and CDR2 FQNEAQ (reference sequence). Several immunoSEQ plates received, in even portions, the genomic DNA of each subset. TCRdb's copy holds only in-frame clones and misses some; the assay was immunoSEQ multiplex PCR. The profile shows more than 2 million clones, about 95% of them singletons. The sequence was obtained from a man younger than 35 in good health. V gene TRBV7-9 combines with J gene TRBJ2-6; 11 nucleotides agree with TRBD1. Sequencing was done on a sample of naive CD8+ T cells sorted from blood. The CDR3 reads CASSLADRGPSGANVLTF. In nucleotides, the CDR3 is TGTGCCAGCAGCTTAGCGGACAGGGGGCCCTCTGGGGCCAACGTCCTGACTTTC.